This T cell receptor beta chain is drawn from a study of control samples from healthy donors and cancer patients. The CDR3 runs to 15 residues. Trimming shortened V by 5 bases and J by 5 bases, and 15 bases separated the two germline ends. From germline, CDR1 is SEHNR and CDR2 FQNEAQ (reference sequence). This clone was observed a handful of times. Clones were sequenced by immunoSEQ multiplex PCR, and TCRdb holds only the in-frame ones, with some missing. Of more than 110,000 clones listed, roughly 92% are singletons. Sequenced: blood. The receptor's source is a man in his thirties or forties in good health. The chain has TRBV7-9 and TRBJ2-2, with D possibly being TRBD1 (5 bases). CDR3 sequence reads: CASSPRSGITGELFF. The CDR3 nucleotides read TGTGCCAGCAGCCCAAGGTCAGGGATTACCGGGGAGCTGTTTTTT. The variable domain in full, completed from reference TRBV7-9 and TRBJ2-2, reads DTGVSQNPRHKITKRGQNVTFRCDPISEHNRLYWYRQTLGQGPEFLTYFQNEAQLEKSRLLSDRFSAERPKGSFSTLEIQRTEQGDSAMYLCASSPRSGITGELFFGEGSRLTVL.